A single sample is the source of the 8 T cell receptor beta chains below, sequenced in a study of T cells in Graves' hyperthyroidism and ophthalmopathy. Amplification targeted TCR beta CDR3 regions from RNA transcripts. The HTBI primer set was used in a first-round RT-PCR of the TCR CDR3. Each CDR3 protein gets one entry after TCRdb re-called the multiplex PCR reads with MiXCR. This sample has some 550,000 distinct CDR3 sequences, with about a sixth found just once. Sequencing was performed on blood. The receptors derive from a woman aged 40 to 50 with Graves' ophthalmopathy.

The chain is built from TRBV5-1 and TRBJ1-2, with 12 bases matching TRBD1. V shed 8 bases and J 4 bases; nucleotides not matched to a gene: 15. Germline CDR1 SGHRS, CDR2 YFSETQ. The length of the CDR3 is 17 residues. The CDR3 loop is CASLRHQGTGGAYGYTF. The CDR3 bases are TGCGCCAGTCTCCGACACCAAGGGACAGGGGGCGCCTATGGCTACACCTTC.

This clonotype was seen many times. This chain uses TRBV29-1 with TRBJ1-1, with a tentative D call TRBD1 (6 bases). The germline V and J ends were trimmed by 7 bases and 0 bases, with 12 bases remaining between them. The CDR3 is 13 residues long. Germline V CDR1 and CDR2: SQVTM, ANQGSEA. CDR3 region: CSATGQMNTEAFF. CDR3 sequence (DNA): TGCAGCGCCACCGGACAGATGAACACTGAAGCTTTCTTT. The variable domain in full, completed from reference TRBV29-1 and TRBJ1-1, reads SAVISQKPSRDICQRGTSLTIQCQVDSQVTMMFWYRQQPGQSLTLIATANQGSEATYESGFVIDKFPISRPNLTFSTLTVSNMSPEDSSIYLCSATGQMNTEAFFGQGTRLTVV.

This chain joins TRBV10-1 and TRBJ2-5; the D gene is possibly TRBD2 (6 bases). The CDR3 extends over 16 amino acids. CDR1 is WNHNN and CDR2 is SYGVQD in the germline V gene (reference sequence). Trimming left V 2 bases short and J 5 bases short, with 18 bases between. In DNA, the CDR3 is TGCGCCAGCAGTGAGGGTTCGGGAGCCCTCGAGGAGACCCAGTACTTC. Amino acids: CASSEGSGALEETQYF.

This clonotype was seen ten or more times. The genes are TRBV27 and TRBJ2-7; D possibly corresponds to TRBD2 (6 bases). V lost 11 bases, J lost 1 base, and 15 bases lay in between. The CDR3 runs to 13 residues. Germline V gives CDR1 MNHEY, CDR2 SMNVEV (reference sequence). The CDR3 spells CARGAGWSYEQYF. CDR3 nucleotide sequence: TGTGCCCGCGGGGCAGGGTGGTCCTACGAGCAGTACTTC.

The CDR3 spells CASSWRGGVGNTIYF. CDR3 nucleotides: TGTGCCAGCAGTTGGCGAGGCGGAGTGGGAAACACCATATATTTT. The V and J genes are TRBV6-5 and TRBJ1-3; D ambiguous. From germline, CDR1 is MNHEY and CDR2 SVGAGI. V dropped 4 bases and J dropped 4 bases, with 14 bases sitting between them. The CDR3 runs to 15 residues.

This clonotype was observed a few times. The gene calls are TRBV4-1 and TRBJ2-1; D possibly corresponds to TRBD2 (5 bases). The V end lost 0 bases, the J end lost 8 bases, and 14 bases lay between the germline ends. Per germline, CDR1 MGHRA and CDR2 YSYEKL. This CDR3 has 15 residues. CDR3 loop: CASSQEYRRRDEQFF. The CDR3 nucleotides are TGCGCCAGCAGCCAAGAATATAGGCGGCGGGATGAGCAGTTCTTC.

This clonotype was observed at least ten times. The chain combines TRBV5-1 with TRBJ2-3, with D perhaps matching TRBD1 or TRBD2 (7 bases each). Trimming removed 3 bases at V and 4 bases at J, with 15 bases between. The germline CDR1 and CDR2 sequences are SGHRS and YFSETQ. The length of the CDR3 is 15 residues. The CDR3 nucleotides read TGCGCCAGCAGCTCGGGAGGACAGGATTCAGATACGCAGTATTTT. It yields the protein CASSSGGQDSDTQYF.

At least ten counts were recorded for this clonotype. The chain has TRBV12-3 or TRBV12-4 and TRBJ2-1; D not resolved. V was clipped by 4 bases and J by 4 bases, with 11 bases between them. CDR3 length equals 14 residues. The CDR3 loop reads CASSSRRSYNEQFF. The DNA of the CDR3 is TGTGCCAGCAGTTCCCGCCGGAGTTACAATGAGCAGTTCTTC.